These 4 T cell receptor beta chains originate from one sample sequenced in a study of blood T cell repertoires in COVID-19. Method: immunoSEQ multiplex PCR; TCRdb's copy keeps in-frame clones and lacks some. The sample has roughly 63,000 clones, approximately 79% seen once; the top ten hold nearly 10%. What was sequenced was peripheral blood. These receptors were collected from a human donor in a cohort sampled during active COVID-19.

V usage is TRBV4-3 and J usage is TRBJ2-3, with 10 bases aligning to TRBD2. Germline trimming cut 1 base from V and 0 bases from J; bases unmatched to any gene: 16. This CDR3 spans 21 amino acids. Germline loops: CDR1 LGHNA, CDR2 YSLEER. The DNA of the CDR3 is TGCGCCAGCAGCCAAGCTCCGTCGGGGGGTAGCGGGAGGACTAGCACAGATACGCAGTATTTT. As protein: CASSQAPSGGSGRTSTDTQYF.

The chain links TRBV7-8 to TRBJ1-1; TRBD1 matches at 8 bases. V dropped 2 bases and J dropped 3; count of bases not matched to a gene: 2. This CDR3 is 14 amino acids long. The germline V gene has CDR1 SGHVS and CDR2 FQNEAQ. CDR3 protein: CASSLMDRDTEAFF. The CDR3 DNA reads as TGTGCCAGCAGCTTAATGGACAGGGACACTGAAGCTTTCTTT.

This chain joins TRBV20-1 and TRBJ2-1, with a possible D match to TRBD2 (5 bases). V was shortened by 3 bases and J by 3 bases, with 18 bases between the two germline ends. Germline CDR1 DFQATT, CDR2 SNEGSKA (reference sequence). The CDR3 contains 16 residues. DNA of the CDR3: TGCAGTGCTAGTGGAGGTGCAGCCTCCCTCTACAATGAGCAGTTCTTC. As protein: CSASGGAASLYNEQFF.

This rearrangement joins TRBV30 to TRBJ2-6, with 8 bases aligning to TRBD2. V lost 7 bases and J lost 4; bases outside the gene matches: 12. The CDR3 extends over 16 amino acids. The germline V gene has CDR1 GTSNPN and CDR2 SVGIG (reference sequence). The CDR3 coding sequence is TGTGCCTCTTGGGGCGGGGGGAACAAAGGGGCCAACGTCCTGACTTTC. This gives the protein CASWGGGNKGANVLTF.